One sample yielded the 4 T cell receptor beta chains listed below, sequenced in a study of early T cells in non-severe SARS-CoV-2 infection. TCRdb redid the calling of the 5' RACE reads with MiXCR, one entry per CDR3 protein. The sample lists under 45,000 distinct CDR3 sequences, roughly a tenth occurring once. Sequencing input: whole blood. These receptors originate from an adult who was a healthcare worker with PCR-confirmed SARS-CoV-2 infection or an uninfected control (not recorded which).

This chain joins TRBV3-1 and TRBJ1-4; D is undetermined. Germline V gene lookup returns CDR1 LGHDT and CDR2 YNNKEL (reference sequence). The V end was cut by 0 bases, the J end by 8 bases, with 10 bases between. The CDR3 runs to 14 residues. The CDR3 protein is CASSQDRADEKLFF. The CDR3 bases are TGTGCCAGCAGCCAAGATAGGGCAGACGAAAAACTGTTTTTT.

This clonotype showed up many times. The V call is TRBV4-2, the J call TRBJ1-6, with D tentatively TRBD1 (5 bases). This CDR3 has 16 amino acids. Germline lookup yields CDR1 LGHNA and CDR2 YNFKEQ. V lost 1 base and J lost 8, with 15 bases in between. The CDR3 bases are TGTGCCAGCAGCCAAGCGCAAGGGGCCAGGTATTCACCCCTCCACTTT. Translation: CASSQAQGARYSPLHF.

This clonotype was observed a few times. The chain employs TRBV29-1 and TRBJ1-2, with unresolved D. This CDR3 spans 14 amino acids. Germline V CDR1 and CDR2: SQVTM, ANQGSEA. V lost 4 bases, J lost 8 bases, and 20 bases lay in between. The CDR3 region is CSVGPGSGLGGYTF. CDR3 sequence (DNA): TGCAGCGTTGGCCCGGGAAGCGGGTTGGGGGGCTACACCTTC.

This chain links TRBV30 with TRBJ1-2; no clear D gene. V was trimmed by 0 bases and J by 2 bases, leaving 10 bases between them. The CDR3 consists of 14 residues. Germline CDR1 and CDR2: GTSNPN and SVGIG (reference sequence). CDR3 sequence (DNA): TGTGCCTGGAGTGTACAAAAGGGAAACTATGGCTACACCTTC. Its translation is CAWSVQKGNYGYTF.